This TCR beta chain was recovered during a study of cytomegalovirus exposure and HLA in healthy donors. CDR3 length equals 12 residues. The germline CDR1 and CDR2 sequences are ENHRY and SYGVKD. Trimming pared 8 bases from V and 2 bases from J, leaving 9 bases between. Concerning this clone itself: Its antigen is as yet unknown.

Sequencing was performed with immunoSEQ multiplex PCR; in TCRdb, only in-frame clones are kept and a portion is missing. Found here are fewer than 200,000 clones, around nine tenths of them singletons; the top ten hold approximately 2.5%. Study conclusions and caveats: Despite most TCR sequences being rare, some public TCRs occurred in many donors.

This receptor was identified in a young man in good health and CMV-seropositive. The sequencing input was PBMCs. The gene calls are TRBV10-3 and TRBJ1-1; D is unclear. The CDR3 bases are TGTGCCATCGCCCGAGGTAACACTGAAGCTTTCTTT. This codes for CAIARGNTEAFF.